These T cell receptor beta chains were read from a single sample in a study of siplizumab effects on memory and regulatory T cells. Produced via immunoSEQ multiplex PCR; TCRdb's table is partial and in-frame only. The table lists 100,000 to 110,000 clones, roughly 93% of them singletons. Sequencing input: non-Treg CD4+ T cells sorted from blood. These TCRs come from a human donor in good health. Each CDR3 is given with its conserved first and last residue. A D gene is named only where the DNA matches it firmly. Only part of the rows carry a size: once, few, many, or a class if the clone is expanded.

V	J	D	size	DNA	CDR3
TRBV19	TRBJ2-5	TRBD1	NA	TGTGCCAGTACCCGGACAGGGGCGAAAGAGACCCAGTACTTC	CASTRTGAKETQYF
TRBV7-3	TRBJ2-7	TRBD2	NA	TGTGCCAGCAGCAGTTTAGCGGGAGGGTTCCACGAGCAGTACTTC	CASSSLAGGFHEQYF
TRBV5-1	TRBJ2-7	NA	NA	TGCGCCAGCAGCTTGGGCCAGTCCTACGAGCAGTACTTC	CASSLGQSYEQYF
TRBV5-1	TRBJ1-1	NA	NA	TGCGCCAGCAGCTCGGGGGTTTTTGGGAGGAAGGACACTGAAGCTTTCTTT	CASSSGVFGRKDTEAFF
TRBV7-2	TRBJ2-1	TRBD2	NA	TGTGCCAGCAGCTTGGAAGCGGGGGGGTACAATGAGCAGTTCTTC	CASSLEAGGYNEQFF
TRBV6-5	TRBJ2-7	TRBD1	NA	TGTGCCAGCACCAAATACAGGGGTCAGTCCTACGAGCAGTACTTC	CASTKYRGQSYEQYF
TRBV5-8	TRBJ1-2	NA	NA	TGTGCCAGCAGCCCCAACCAGGGCGATGGCTACACCTTC	CASSPNQGDGYTF
TRBV2	TRBJ2-2	NA	once	TGTGCCAGCGAAGAATTTGGTACGCTATCACAGGGCGGGGAGCTGTTTTTT	CASEEFGTLSQGGELFF
TRBV6-6	TRBJ1-1	NA	NA	TGTGCCAGCAGTTACTTTTCCCCAGGGCGAAGGACTGAAGCTTTCTTT	CASSYFSPGRRTEAFF
TRBV7-9	TRBJ1-4	TRBD1	NA	TGTGCCAGCAGCCGGGGACAGGGAAATGAAAAACTGTTTTTT	CASSRGQGNEKLFF
TRBV5-1	TRBJ1-4	TRBD1	NA	TGCGCCAGCAGCTTGGCTTCCAGGGGGCGGGAAAAACTGTTTTTT	CASSLASRGREKLFF
TRBV28	TRBJ2-1	TRBD2	NA	TGTGCCAGCAGTTTAGCGGGACTAGCGGGAGGAGTTGGCTACAATGAGCAGTTCTTC	CASSLAGLAGGVGYNEQFF
TRBV25-1	TRBJ2-6	TRBD1	NA	TGTGCCAGCAGTAACCGGGACAGGGGATTTGGGGCCAACGTCCTGACTTTC	CASSNRDRGFGANVLTF
TRBV29-1	TRBJ1-3	TRBD1	NA	TGCAGCGCTAGACAGGGGGGAGGAAACACCATATATTTT	CSARQGGGNTIYF
TRBV19	TRBJ2-5	NA	NA	TGTGCCAGTAGTATTGGGGGGGAGACCCAGTACTTC	CASSIGGETQYF
TRBV10-3	TRBJ2-3	TRBD1	NA	TGTGCCATCAGTGAATGGGGTAAGGGGGCCGGGACAGATACGCAGTATTTT	CAISEWGKGAGTDTQYF